Listed here are 24 T cell receptor beta chains from one sample, sequenced in a study of T-cell memory formation after mild COVID-19. TCRdb reprocessed the 5' RACE reads via MiXCR and lists one record per CDR3 protein. The sample has hundreds of thousands of distinct CDR3 sequences, 18% seen once. Sequenced sample: PBMCs or a T cell subset sorted from them (not recorded which). The receptor set was obtained from an adult woman who had mild COVID-19 (a few samples of this study predate the infection). Cell type and time point are not known.

This clonotype was seen at least ten times. The chain links TRBV24-1 to TRBJ2-1; TRBD2 matches at 9 bases. V lost 4 bases to trimming and J lost 8 bases; unmatched junction nucleotides: 14. The germline V gene has CDR1 KGHDR and CDR2 SFDVKD. The CDR3 extends over 17 amino acids. The CDR3 sequence is CATSDNPSGGRADEQFF. The DNA of the CDR3 is TGTGCCACCAGTGACAACCCCAGCGGGGGGAGGGCCGATGAGCAGTTCTTC.

The chain combines TRBV10-3 with TRBJ2-3; 11 nucleotides align to TRBD2. Germline assignment: CDR1 ENHRY and CDR2 SYGVKD. Losses at the gene ends were 0 bases for V and 8 bases for J; bases not matched to a gene: 7. This CDR3 has 16 amino acids. In DNA, the CDR3 is TGTGCCATCAGTGAGTCGCTAGCGGGGGGCCTCGGTACGCAGTATTTT. Its protein product is CAISESLAGGLGTQYF.

This clonotype showed up just a few times. The chain has TRBV5-6 and TRBJ2-5; 11 bases line up with TRBD2. Per germline, CDR1 SGHDT and CDR2 YYEEEE. V trimming: 5 bases; J trimming: 8 bases; junction bases outside the gene matches: 8. The CDR3 is 14 residues long. In nucleotides, the CDR3 is TGTGCCAGCAGTAAAGGGACTAGCGGAGTCACCCAGTACTTC. This codes for CASSKGTSGVTQYF.

The rearrangement links TRBV5-4 to TRBJ1-1, with TRBD1 identical over 9 bases. The length of the CDR3 is 14 residues. Trimming removed 7 bases from V and 0 bases from J; junction bases left unmatched: 4. Germline loops: CDR1 SGHNT, CDR2 YYREEE (reference sequence). The CDR3 DNA reads as TGTGCCAGCCGCAGACAGGGGGTGAACACTGAAGCTTTCTTT. Amino acid sequence: CASRRQGVNTEAFF.

Only a few counts were recorded for this clonotype. The chain joins TRBV11-2 to TRBJ2-4, with D possibly TRBD2 on 6 matching bases. The CDR3 runs to 14 residues. V lost 5 bases and J 5 bases, leaving 13 bases between the germline ends. Germline CDR1 SGHAT, CDR2 FQNNGV. The CDR3 protein is CASSLLPGENIQYF. In DNA form, the CDR3 reads TGTGCCAGCAGCCTTCTACCGGGGGAAAACATTCAGTACTTC.

This chain links TRBV2 with TRBJ2-2; maybe TRBD1 (6 bases). The CDR3 consists of 12 residues. CDR1 and CDR2 from the germline V gene are SNHLY and FYNNEI. The V and J ends lost 7 bases and 6 bases respectively, with 9 bases between them. The CDR3 DNA reads as TGTGCCAGCATAGGGGGTCCCGGGGAGCTGTTTTTT. Translated: CASIGGPGELFF. The full variable domain, completed using reference TRBV2 and TRBJ2-2, is EPEVTQTPSHQVTQMGQEVILRCVPISNHLYFYWYRQILGQKVEFLVSFYNNEISEKSEIFDDQFSVERPDGSNFTLKIRSTKLEDSAMYFCASIGGPGELFFGEGSRLTVL.

The rearrangement joins TRBV4-1 to TRBJ1-6; D is uncertain. There are 15 residues in the CDR3. Germline CDR1 is MGHRA and CDR2 is YSYEKL. Trimming removed 0 bases at V and 5 bases at J, with 8 bases between. The CDR3 DNA sequence: TGCGCCAGCAGCCAAGAATACAGCCATAATTCACCCCTCCACTTT. Residues: CASSQEYSHNSPLHF.

There are many counts of this clonotype. The chain is built from TRBV6-5 and TRBJ2-4; D call uncertain. The CDR3 is 16 residues long. Trimming took off 0 bases at V and 6 bases at J, with 15 bases between the two ends. From germline, CDR1 is MNHEY and CDR2 SVGAGI. Written as DNA, the CDR3 is TGTGCCAGCAGTTACTCGATAGGCCCAACAATAAACATTCAGTACTTC. It encodes CASSYSIGPTINIQYF.

This clonotype has a handful of counts. This chain joins TRBV24-1 and TRBJ2-5; tentatively, D is TRBD2 (5 bases). Looked up from germline, CDR1 is KGHDR and CDR2 is SFDVKD. CDR3 size: 19 residues. The V end lost 3 bases, the J end lost 4 bases, and 26 bases lay between the germline ends. CDR3 DNA: TGTGCCACCAGTGATCCCCCGGGCGTTGGTGGAGGATGGGGAGAGACCCAGTACTTC. This encodes CATSDPPGVGGGWGETQYF.

This clonotype has just a few counts. The chain joins TRBV6-5 to TRBJ2-7, with D uncertain. Germline V gene sequence: CDR1 MNHEY, CDR2 SVGAGI. V was clipped by 5 bases and J by 0 bases, with 11 bases between them. CDR3 size: 14 residues. Here the CDR3 DNA reads TGTGCCAGCAGTAGGGCGGAGAGCTCCTACGAGCAGTACTTC. Its protein product is CASSRAESSYEQYF.

This clonotype was seen a few times. The chain uses TRBV7-9 and TRBJ2-1; 10 nucleotides line up with TRBD2. After removal of 5 bases from V and 4 bases from J, the junction contained 8 bases not matched to a gene. The CDR3 contains 16 residues. The germline gives CDR1 SEHNR, CDR2 FQNEAQ (reference sequence). CDR3 in amino acids: CASSPPGTSDYNEQFF. The CDR3 DNA reads TGTGCCAGCAGCCCCCCCGGGACTAGCGATTACAATGAGCAGTTCTTC. Full variable domain (missing parts from reference TRBV7-9 and TRBJ2-1): DTGVSQNPRHKITKRGQNVTFRCDPISEHNRLYWYRQTLGQGPEFLTYFQNEAQLEKSRLLSDRFSAERPKGSFSTLEIQRTEQGDSAMYLCASSPPGTSDYNEQFFGPGTRLTVL.

This clonotype appeared a few times. This chain joins TRBV5-1 and TRBJ1-1; D uncertain. This CDR3 has 18 residues. Trimming pared 2 bases from V and 1 base from J, leaving 21 bases between. CDR1 SGHRS and CDR2 YFSETQ come from the germline V gene. CDR3 loop: CASSFRPGVGIRNTEAFF. CDR3 DNA sequence: TGCGCCAGCAGCTTCAGACCGGGAGTGGGAATTCGGAACACTGAAGCTTTCTTT.

The rearrangement joins TRBV7-9 to TRBJ1-3, with D hard to call. The V end lost 2 bases, the J end lost 3 bases, and 2 bases lay between the germline ends. The CDR3 totals 12 residues. Germline CDR1 SEHNR, CDR2 FQNEAQ (reference sequence). The CDR3, as DNA: TGTGCCAGCAGCTTAAATGGAAACACCATATATTTT. Translated: CASSLNGNTIYF.

The chain couples TRBV11-2 to TRBJ2-7, with no clear D. Trimming removed 3 bases at V and 0 bases at J, with 9 bases between. Germline V gene data show CDR1 as SGHAT and CDR2 as FQNNGV. The length of the CDR3 is 14 residues. The CDR3 nucleotides are TGTGCCAGCAGCTTGGGGTACAGCTCCTACGAGCAGTACTTC. Residues: CASSLGYSSYEQYF.

V and J are TRBV27 and TRBJ2-7; a possible D gene is TRBD2 (5 bases). Germline V gene data show CDR1 as MNHEY and CDR2 as SMNVEV (reference sequence). V shed 4 bases and J shed 0 bases, with 13 bases lying between them. The CDR3 is 15 residues long. The CDR3 nucleotides read TGTGCCAGCAGTTATATTCACGGACTCTCCTACGAGCAGTACTTC. Its translation: CASSYIHGLSYEQYF.

This clonotype was found a few times. The chain recombines TRBV25-1 with TRBJ2-7; D is possibly TRBD2 (5 bases). The V gene's germline CDR1 is MGHDK and CDR2 SYGVNS. V was pared by 5 bases and J by 0 bases, with 11 bases between. The CDR3 totals 14 residues. CDR3 coding DNA: TGTGCCAGCAGTAGGCTAGCATACTCCTACGAGCAGTACTTC. The encoded protein is CASSRLAYSYEQYF.

This clonotype was seen only a few times. This rearrangement joins TRBV29-1 to TRBJ2-5; TRBD1 matches 7 bases. This CDR3 is 16 amino acids long. CDR1 and CDR2 (germline): SQVTM, ANQGSEA. Unmatched junction bases numbered 11, after V lost 0 bases and J lost 4 bases. CDR3 protein: CSVEDPPGGIRETQYF. CDR3 sequence (DNA): TGCAGCGTTGAAGATCCGCCAGGGGGAATCCGAGAGACCCAGTACTTC.

This clonotype has more than one count but fewer than ten. CDR3 in DNA: TGTGCCAGCAGCTTGATGAGCGGGTCTGCTAGCACAGATACGCAGTATTTT. It encodes CASSLMSGSASTDTQYF. This chain uses TRBV11-2 with TRBJ2-3; D might be TRBD2 (6 bases). The CDR3 has 17 amino acids. Germline CDR1 and CDR2: SGHAT and FQNNGV. Trimming cost V 3 bases and J 0 bases, with 16 bases left between them. Filled out from reference TRBV11-2 and TRBJ2-3, the complete variable domain reads EAGVAQSPRYKIIEKRQSVAFWCNPISGHATLYWYQQILGQGPKLLIQFQNNGVVDDSQLPKDRFSAERLKGVDSTLKIQPAKLEDSAVYLCASSLMSGSASTDTQYFGPGTRLTVL.

The chain carries TRBV24-1 and TRBJ1-2; perhaps TRBD1 as D (6 bases). The CDR3 consists of 14 residues. The ends were cut back, 0 bases at V and 5 bases at J, with 9 bases in the middle. Germline values: CDR1 KGHDR, CDR2 SFDVKD. CDR3 sequence reads: CATSDLSTGYGYTF. The CDR3, as DNA: TGTGCCACCAGTGATTTGTCGACAGGATATGGCTACACCTTC.

The J gene is TRBJ2-1, the V gene TRBV15; D is undetermined. The CDR3 runs 13 residues. V shed 5 bases and J shed 4 bases, with 9 bases lying between them. Looked up from germline, CDR1 is LNHNV and CDR2 is YYDKDF (reference sequence). The DNA of the CDR3 is TGTGCCACCAGCTCTGAGCCTTACAATGAGCAGTTCTTC. Protein product: CATSSEPYNEQFF.

The rearrangement uses TRBV4-1 and TRBJ2-1; 8 nucleotides align to TRBD1. Germline CDR1 reads MGHRA; CDR2 reads YSYEKL. Losses at the gene ends were 1 base for V and 4 bases for J; bases not matched to a gene: 3. The CDR3 consists of 15 residues. The CDR3 coding sequence is TGCGCCAGCAGCCAAGGGGGACAGGCATACAATGAGCAGTTCTTC. It codes for CASSQGGQAYNEQFF.

Only a few counts were recorded for this clonotype. DNA for the CDR3: TGTGCCAGCAGCCCATCGTGGACAGGGGATTCAGATACGCAGTATTTT. Residues: CASSPSWTGDSDTQYF. The rearrangement uses TRBV9 and TRBJ2-3, with 9 bases lining up with TRBD1. The V segment lost 4 bases and the J segment 4 bases; nucleotides outside the gene matches: 10. This CDR3 is 16 amino acids long. Germline CDR1 SGDLS, CDR2 YYNGEE.

V is TRBV4-1 and J is TRBJ2-3, with D tentatively TRBD2 (6 bases). V was pared by 1 base and J by 2 bases, with 13 bases between. Germline CDR1 reads MGHRA; CDR2 reads YSYEKL. CDR3 length: 16 residues. CDR3 amino acids: CASSQGTNPYTDTQYF. CDR3 in DNA: TGCGCCAGCAGCCAAGGGACTAACCCTTACACAGATACGCAGTATTTT.

A few counts support this clonotype. The V gene is TRBV13, the J gene TRBJ2-7; 8 bases match TRBD2. This CDR3 spans 14 amino acids. The germline V gene has CDR1 PRHDT and CDR2 FYEKMQ (reference sequence). The V segment lost 2 bases and the J segment 3 bases; nucleotides outside the gene matches: 3. CDR3 nucleotides: TGTGCCAGCAGCTTATCGGGACTAGTCTACGAGCAGTACTTC. It yields the protein CASSLSGLVYEQYF.